Below, 8 T cell receptor beta chains from the same sample are listed, as sequenced in a study of blood T cells in healthy people across ages. A sample-barcoded 5' primer and a J-beta primer mix were used in a second PCR of roughly 7 to 12 cycles. TCRdb reanalysed the 5' RACE reads using MiXCR and keeps one entry per CDR3 protein. The sample yields fewer than 2 million distinct CDR3 sequences, around 40% seen once. Specimen: blood. These receptors were obtained from a human donor in good health.

The chain recombines TRBV7-9 with TRBJ2-4; TRBD2 matches 9 bases. The J call may be faulty, since TRBJ2-7 better matches the DNA end. This CDR3 is 15 amino acids long. Germline values: CDR1 SEHNR, CDR2 FQNEAQ (reference sequence). Here the CDR3 reads CASSSPPGLASEQYF. The CDR3 DNA reads TGTGCCAGCAGCTCGCCTCCGGGACTAGCCTCCGAGCAGTACTTC.

This clonotype occurred a few times. The genes are TRBV10-3 and TRBJ2-3, with 15 nucleotides matching TRBD2. With V trimmed by 2 bases and J by 4 bases, 13 bases remained unmatched. The CDR3 has 20 residues. Germline V gives CDR1 ENHRY, CDR2 SYGVKD. CDR3 DNA sequence: TGTGCCATCAGTGAGCCAGGACTAGCGGGGGGGCCGATGTTGTCAGATACGCAGTATTTT. As protein: CAISEPGLAGGPMLSDTQYF.

The chain joins TRBV6-5 to TRBJ2-1, with a weak D call TRBD2 (6 bases). The germline V gene has CDR1 MNHEY and CDR2 SVGAGI. The CDR3 totals 11 residues. The V end was cut by 8 bases, the J end by 10 bases, with 12 bases between. CDR3 coding DNA: TGTGCCAGCCAGCGGGTCGGCGAGCAGTTCTTC. Translated: CASQRVGEQFF.

The rearrangement links TRBV6-5 to TRBJ2-7, with TRBD2 matching 9 bases. The CDR3 covers 15 residues. Germline assignment: CDR1 MNHEY and CDR2 SVGAGI. Losses at the gene ends were 5 bases for V and 5 bases for J; bases not matched to a gene: 10. The CDR3 nucleotides are TGTGCCAGCAGTCGATCATTAGCGGGGGTTGACGAGCAGTACTTC. It translates to CASSRSLAGVDEQYF.

The rearrangement links TRBV6-1 to TRBJ2-1; possibly TRBD1 or TRBD2 for D (5 bases each). In germline, CDR1 is MNHNS, CDR2 SASEGT. There are 14 residues in the CDR3. The ends were cut back, 7 bases at V and 5 bases at J, with 15 bases in the middle. CDR3 loop: CASKIRDLHNEQFF. CDR3 in DNA: TGTGCCAGCAAGATCCGGGACCTTCACAATGAGCAGTTCTTC.

This clonotype showed up just a few times. This chain connects TRBV5-1 to TRBJ2-3; 10 nucleotides align to TRBD2. CDR3 length: 18 residues. V shed 0 bases and J 1 base; nucleotides not matched to a gene: 8. Germline CDR1 reads SGHRS; CDR2 reads YFSETQ. CDR3 amino acids: CASSLGAGGPRGTDTQYF. The CDR3 coding sequence is TGCGCCAGCAGCTTGGGAGCGGGGGGGCCCCGAGGCACAGATACGCAGTATTTT.

This clonotype was counted a few times. The rearrangement links TRBV15 to TRBJ2-7; D remains ambiguous. The CDR3 contains 13 residues. Germline-derived CDR1 and CDR2 are LNHNV and YYDKDF (reference sequence). Trimming stripped 1 base from V and 3 bases from J, with 7 bases between. The CDR3 reads CATSRVQNYEQYF. The CDR3 nucleotides read TGTGCCACCAGCAGAGTGCAGAACTACGAGCAGTACTTC.

In this sample, this clonotype turned up a few times. V is TRBV6-5 and J is TRBJ1-1, with TRBD1 matching 8 bases. The CDR3 has 14 amino acids. Germline assignment: CDR1 MNHEY and CDR2 SVGAGI. J lost 11 bases, V lost 2 bases, and 10 bases had no gene match. CDR3 DNA: TGTGCCAGCAGTTACACTGGACAGGGCCGCCAGGCTTTCTTT. Amino acids: CASSYTGQGRQAFF.